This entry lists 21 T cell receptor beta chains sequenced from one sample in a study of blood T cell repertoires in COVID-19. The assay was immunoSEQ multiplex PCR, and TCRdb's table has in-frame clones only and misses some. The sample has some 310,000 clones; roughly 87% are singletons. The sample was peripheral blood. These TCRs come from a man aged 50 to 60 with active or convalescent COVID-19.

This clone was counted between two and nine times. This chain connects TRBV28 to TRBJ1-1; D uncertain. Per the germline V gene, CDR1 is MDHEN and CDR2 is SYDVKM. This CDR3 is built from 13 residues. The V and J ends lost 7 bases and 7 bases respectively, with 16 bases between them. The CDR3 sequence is CASNPAQRVEAFF. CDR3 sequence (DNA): TGTGCCAGCAACCCGGCCCAGCGGGTTGAAGCTTTCTTT.

The DNA of the CDR3 is TGTGCCAGTAGTATGGGACAGGTTAATGAAAAACTGTTTTTT. Translated: CASSMGQVNEKLFF. V gene TRBV19 combines with J gene TRBJ1-4, with 8 nucleotides matching TRBD1. The CDR3 loop spans 14 amino acids. The germline CDR1 and CDR2 sequences are LNHDA and SQIVND (reference sequence). The trim removed 3 bases at V and 4 bases at J, leaving 1 base unmatched.

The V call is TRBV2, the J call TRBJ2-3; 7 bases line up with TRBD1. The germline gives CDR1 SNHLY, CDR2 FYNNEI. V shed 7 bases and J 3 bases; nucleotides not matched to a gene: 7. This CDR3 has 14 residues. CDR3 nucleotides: TGTGCCAGCACCCCGGGCAGGGGGACAGATACGCAGTATTTT. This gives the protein CASTPGRGTDTQYF.

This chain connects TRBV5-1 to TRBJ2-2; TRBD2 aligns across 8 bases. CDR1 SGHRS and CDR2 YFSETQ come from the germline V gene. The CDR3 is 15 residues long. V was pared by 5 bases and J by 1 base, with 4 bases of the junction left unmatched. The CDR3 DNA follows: TGCGCCAGCAGAGGGAGCGGGAGGAACACCGGGGAGCTGTTTTTT. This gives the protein CASRGSGRNTGELFF.

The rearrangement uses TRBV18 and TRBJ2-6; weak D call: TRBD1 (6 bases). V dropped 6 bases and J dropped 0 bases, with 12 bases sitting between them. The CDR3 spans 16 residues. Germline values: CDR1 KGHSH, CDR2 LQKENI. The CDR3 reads CASSPGQFSGANVLTF. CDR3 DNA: TGTGCCAGCTCCCCAGGACAGTTCTCTGGGGCCAACGTCCTGACTTTC.

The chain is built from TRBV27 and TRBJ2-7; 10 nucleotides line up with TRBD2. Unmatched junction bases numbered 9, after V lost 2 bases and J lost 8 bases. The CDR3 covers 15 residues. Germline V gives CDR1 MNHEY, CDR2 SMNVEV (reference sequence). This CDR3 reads CASSLTPSGRDKQYF. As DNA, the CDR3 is TGTGCCAGCAGTTTAACCCCCAGCGGGAGGGATAAGCAGTACTTC.

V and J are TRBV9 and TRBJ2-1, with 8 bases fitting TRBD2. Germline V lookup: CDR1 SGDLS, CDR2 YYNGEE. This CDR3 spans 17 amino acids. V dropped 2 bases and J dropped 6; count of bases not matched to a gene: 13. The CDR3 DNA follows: TGTGCCAGCAGCGTCTATCTTGGGACTAGGGAACTCAATGAGCAGTTCTTC. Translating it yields CASSVYLGTRELNEQFF.

Written as DNA, the CDR3 is TGTGCCAGCAGCTTGTTGGTCACGCTCGGTGGAAACACCATATATTTT. It encodes CASSLLVTLGGNTIYF. The rearrangement joins TRBV7-2 to TRBJ1-3; the D is unclear. The CDR3 extends over 16 amino acids. Trimming took 3 bases from V and 3 from J, leaving 15 bases between them. The germline CDR1 and CDR2 sequences are SGHTA and FQGNSA.

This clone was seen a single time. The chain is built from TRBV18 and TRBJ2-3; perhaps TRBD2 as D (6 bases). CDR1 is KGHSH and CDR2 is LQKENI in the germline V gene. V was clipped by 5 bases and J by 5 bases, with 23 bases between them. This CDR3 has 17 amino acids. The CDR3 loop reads CASSTQDLVGGKDTQYF. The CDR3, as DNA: TGTGCCAGCTCAACCCAGGACCTAGTGGGAGGCAAAGATACGCAGTATTTT.

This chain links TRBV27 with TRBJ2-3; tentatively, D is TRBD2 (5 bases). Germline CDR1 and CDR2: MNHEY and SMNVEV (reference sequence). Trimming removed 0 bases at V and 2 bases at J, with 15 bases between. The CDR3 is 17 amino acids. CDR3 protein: CASSLSRVAGVTDTQYF. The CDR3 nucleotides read TGTGCCAGCAGTTTATCGAGGGTAGCCGGGGTCACAGATACGCAGTATTTT.

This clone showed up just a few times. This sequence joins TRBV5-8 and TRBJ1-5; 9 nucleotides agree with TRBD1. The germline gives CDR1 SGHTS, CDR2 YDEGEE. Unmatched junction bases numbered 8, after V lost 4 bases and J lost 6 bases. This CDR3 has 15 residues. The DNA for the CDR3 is TGTGCCAGCAGCCCATTACAGGGGGCGGCTCAGCCCCAGCATTTT. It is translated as CASSPLQGAAQPQHF. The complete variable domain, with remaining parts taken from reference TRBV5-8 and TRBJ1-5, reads EAGVTQSPTHLIKTRGQQATLRCSPISGHTSVYWYQQALGLGLQFLLWYDEGEERNRGNFPPRFSGRQFPNYSSELNVNALELEDSALYLCASSPLQGAAQPQHFGDGTRLSIL.

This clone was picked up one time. CDR3 sequence reads: CASSPETVLNTEAFF. Written as DNA, the CDR3 is TGCGCCAGCAGCCCGGAGACAGTACTGAACACTGAAGCTTTCTTT. The rearrangement uses TRBV5-1 and TRBJ1-1; the D gene is possibly TRBD1 (5 bases). Germline lookup yields CDR1 SGHRS and CDR2 YFSETQ. V lost 4 bases to trimming and J lost 0 bases, with 13 bases between them. This CDR3 spans 15 amino acids.

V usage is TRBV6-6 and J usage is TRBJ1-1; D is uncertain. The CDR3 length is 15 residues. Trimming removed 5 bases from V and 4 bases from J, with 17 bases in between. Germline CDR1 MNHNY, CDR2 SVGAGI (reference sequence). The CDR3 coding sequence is TGTGCCAGCAGTCCCCTGGGGAGGTTTGGCACTGAAGCTTTCTTT. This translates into CASSPLGRFGTEAFF.

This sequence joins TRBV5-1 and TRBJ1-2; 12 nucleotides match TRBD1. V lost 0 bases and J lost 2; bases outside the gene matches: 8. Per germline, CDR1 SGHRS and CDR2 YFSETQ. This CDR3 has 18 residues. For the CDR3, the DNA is TGCGCCAGCAGCTTGGCCCCGGGACAGGGGGCGCGGAACTATGGCTACACCTTC. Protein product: CASSLAPGQGARNYGYTF.

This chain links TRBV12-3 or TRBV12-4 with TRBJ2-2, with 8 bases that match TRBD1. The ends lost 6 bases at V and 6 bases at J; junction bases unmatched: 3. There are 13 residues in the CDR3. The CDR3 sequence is CASSLTGAGELFF. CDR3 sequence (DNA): TGTGCCAGCAGCCTGACAGGGGCCGGGGAGCTGTTTTTT.

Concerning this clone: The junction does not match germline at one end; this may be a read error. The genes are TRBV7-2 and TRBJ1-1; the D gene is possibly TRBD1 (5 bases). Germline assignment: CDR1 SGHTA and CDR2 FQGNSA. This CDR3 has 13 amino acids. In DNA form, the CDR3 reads TGTGCCACCAGCGGGGGGGTGAACACTGAAGCTTTCTTT. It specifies CATSGGVNTEAFF.

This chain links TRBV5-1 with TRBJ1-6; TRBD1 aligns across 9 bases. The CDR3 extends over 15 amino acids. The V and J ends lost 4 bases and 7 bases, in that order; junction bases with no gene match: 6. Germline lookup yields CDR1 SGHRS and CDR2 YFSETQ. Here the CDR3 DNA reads TGCGCCAGCAGCGTGACCGGGACAGGGAATTCACCCCTCCACTTT. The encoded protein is CASSVTGTGNSPLHF.

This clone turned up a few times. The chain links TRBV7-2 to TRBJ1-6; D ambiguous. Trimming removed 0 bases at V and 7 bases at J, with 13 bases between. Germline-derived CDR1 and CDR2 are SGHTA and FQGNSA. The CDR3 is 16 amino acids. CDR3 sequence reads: CASSLAWGGINSPLHF. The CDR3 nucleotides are TGTGCCAGCAGCTTAGCGTGGGGAGGGATCAATTCACCCCTCCACTTT.

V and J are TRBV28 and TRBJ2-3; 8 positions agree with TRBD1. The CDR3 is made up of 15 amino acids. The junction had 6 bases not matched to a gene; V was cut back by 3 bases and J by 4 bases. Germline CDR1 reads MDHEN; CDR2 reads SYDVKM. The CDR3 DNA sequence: TGTGCCAGCAGTTTGCAGCAGGGGGCTGCAGATACGCAGTATTTT. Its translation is CASSLQQGAADTQYF. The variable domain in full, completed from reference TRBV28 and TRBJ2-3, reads DVKVTQSSRYLVKRTGEKVFLECVQDMDHENMFWYRQDPGLGLRLIYFSYDVKMKEKGDIPEGYSVSREKKERFSLILESASTNQTSMYLCASSLQQGAADTQYFGPGTRLTVL.

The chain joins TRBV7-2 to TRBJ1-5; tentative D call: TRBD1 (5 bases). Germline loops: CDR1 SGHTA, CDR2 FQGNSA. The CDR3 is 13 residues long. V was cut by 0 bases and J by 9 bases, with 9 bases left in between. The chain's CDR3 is CASSLAPGGPQHF. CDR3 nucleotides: TGTGCCAGCAGCTTAGCTCCCGGGGGGCCCCAGCATTTT.

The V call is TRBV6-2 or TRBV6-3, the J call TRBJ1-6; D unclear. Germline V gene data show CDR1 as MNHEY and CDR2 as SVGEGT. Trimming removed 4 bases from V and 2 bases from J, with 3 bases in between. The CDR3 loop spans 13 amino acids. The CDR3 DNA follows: TGTGCCAGCAGTTCTCCCTATAATTCACCCCTCCACTTT. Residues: CASSSPYNSPLHF.